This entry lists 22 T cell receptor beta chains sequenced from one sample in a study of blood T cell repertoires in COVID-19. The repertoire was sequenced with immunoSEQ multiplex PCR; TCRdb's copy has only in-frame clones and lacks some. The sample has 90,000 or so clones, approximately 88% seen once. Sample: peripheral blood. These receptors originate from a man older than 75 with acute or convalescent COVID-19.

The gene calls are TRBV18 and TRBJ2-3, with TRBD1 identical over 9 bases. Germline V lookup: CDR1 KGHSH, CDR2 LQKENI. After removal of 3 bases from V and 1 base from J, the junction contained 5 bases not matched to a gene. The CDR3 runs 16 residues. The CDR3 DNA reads TGTGCCAGCTCACCCCGACAGGGGGAAGGCACAGATACGCAGTATTTT. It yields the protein CASSPRQGEGTDTQYF.

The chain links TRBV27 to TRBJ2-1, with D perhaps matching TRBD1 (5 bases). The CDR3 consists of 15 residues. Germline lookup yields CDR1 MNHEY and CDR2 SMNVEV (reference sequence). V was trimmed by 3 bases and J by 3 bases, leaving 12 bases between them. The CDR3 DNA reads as TGTGCCAGCAGTTTCTGGCCCAGGGACTACAATGAGCAGTTCTTC. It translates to CASSFWPRDYNEQFF.

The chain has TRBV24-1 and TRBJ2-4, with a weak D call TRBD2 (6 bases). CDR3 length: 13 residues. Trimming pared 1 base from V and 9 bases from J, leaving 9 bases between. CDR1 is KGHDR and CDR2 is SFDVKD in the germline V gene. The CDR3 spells CATSDFGGSIQYF. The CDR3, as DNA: TGTGCCACCAGTGATTTTGGGGGGTCCATTCAGTACTTC.

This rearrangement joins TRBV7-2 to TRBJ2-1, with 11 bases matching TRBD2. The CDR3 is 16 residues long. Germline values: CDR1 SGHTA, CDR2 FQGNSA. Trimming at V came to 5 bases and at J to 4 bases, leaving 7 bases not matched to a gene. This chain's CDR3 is CASSTSSGGRYNEQFF. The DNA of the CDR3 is TGTGCCAGCAGCACGTCTAGCGGGGGGCGATACAATGAGCAGTTCTTC.

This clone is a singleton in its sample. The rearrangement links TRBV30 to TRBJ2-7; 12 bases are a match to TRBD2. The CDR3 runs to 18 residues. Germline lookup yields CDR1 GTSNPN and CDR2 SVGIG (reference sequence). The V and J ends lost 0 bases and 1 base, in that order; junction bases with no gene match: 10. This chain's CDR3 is CAWSVLAGGGASSYEQYF. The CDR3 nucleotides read TGTGCCTGGAGTGTACTAGCGGGAGGCGGGGCTTCATCCTACGAGCAGTACTTC.

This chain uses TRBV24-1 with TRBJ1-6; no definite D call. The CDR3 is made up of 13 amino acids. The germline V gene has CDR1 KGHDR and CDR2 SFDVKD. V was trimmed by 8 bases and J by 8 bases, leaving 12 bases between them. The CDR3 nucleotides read TGTGCCACCATTAAGGCGAGCGATTCACCCCTCCACTTT. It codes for CATIKASDSPLHF.

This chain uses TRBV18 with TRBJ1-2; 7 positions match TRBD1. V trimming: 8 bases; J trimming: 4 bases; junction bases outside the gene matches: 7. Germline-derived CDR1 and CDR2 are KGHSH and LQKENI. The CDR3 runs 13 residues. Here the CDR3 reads CASSRDSLYGYTF. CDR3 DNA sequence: TGTGCCAGCAGCCGGGACAGTCTCTATGGCTACACCTTC. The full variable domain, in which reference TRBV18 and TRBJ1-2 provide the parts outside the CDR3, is NAGVMQNPRHLVRRRGQEARLRCSPMKGHSHVYWYRQLPEEGLKFMVYLQKENIIDESGMPKERFSAEFPKEGPSILRIQQVVRGDSAAYFCASSRDSLYGYTFGSGTRLTVV.

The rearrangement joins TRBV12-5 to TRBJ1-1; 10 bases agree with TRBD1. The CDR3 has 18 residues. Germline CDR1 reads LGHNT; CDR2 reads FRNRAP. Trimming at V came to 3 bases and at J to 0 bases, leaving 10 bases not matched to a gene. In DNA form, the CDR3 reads TGTGCTAGTGGTTTACAAGTCGGGACAGGGGTCATGAACACTGAAGCTTTCTTT. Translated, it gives CASGLQVGTGVMNTEAFF.

The CDR3 DNA reads TGTGCCAGCAGTCCTCCCAAGGGGTCATACTACAATGAGCAGTTCTTC. Protein product: CASSPPKGSYYNEQFF. This chain connects TRBV28 to TRBJ2-1; a weak D match, TRBD1 (5 bases). This CDR3 has 16 residues. V dropped 5 bases and J dropped 3 bases, with 17 bases sitting between them. Germline CDR1 is MDHEN and CDR2 is SYDVKM.

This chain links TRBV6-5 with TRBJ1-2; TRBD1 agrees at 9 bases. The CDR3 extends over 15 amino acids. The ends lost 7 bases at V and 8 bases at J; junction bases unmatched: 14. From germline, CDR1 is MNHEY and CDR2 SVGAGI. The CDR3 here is CASTLGTGFSQGYTF. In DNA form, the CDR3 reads TGTGCCAGCACCCTAGGGACAGGGTTCAGTCAAGGCTACACCTTC.

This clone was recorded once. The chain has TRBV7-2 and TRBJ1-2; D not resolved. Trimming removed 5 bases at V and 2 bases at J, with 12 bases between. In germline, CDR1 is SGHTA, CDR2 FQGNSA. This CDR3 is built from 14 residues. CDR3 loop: CASSESRVNYGYTF. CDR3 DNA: TGTGCCAGCAGCGAAAGTCGGGTAAACTATGGCTACACCTTC.

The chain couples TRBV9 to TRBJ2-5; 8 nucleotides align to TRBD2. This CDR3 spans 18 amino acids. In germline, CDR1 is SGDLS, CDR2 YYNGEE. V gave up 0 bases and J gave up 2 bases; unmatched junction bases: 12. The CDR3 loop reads CASSVEGWGAGDQETQYF. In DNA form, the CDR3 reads TGTGCCAGCAGCGTAGAAGGGTGGGGAGCGGGGGATCAAGAGACCCAGTACTTC.

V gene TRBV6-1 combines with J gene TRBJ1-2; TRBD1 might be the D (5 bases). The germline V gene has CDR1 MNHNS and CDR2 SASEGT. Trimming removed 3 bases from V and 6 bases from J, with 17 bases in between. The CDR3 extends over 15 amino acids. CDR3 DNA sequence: TGTGCCAGCAGTGATGGCCGGGGGGTCGGAGATGGCTACACCTTC. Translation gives CASSDGRGVGDGYTF.

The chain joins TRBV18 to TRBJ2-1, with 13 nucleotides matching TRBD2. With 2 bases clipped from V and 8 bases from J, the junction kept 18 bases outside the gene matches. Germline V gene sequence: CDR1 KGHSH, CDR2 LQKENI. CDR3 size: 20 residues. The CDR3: CASSPLSTSGRGLFYDEQFF. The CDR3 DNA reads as TGTGCCAGCTCACCATTATCAACTAGCGGGAGGGGTCTTTTTTACGATGAGCAGTTCTTC.

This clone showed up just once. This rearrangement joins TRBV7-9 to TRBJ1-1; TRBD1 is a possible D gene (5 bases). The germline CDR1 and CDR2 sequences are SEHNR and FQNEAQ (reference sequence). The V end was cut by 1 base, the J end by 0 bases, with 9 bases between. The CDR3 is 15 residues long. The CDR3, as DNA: TGTGCCAGCAGCTTAGATGGCAGGGTGAACACTGAAGCTTTCTTT. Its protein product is CASSLDGRVNTEAFF. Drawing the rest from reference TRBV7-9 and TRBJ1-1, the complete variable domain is DTGVSQNPRHKITKRGQNVTFRCDPISEHNRLYWYRQTLGQGPEFLTYFQNEAQLEKSRLLSDRFSAERPKGSFSTLEIQRTEQGDSAMYLCASSLDGRVNTEAFFGQGTRLTVV.

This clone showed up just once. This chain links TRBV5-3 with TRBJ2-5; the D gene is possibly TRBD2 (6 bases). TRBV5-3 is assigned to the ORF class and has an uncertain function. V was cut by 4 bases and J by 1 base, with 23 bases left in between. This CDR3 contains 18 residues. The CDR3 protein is CARSQPTSVNNLQETQYF. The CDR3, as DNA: TGTGCCAGAAGCCAACCGACTAGTGTAAACAACCTCCAAGAGACCCAGTACTTC.

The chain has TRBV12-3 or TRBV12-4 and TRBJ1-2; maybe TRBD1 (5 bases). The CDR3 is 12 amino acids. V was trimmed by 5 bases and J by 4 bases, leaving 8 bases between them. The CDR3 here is CASSTDTYGYTF. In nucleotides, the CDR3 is TGTGCCAGCAGTACGGACACCTATGGCTACACCTTC.

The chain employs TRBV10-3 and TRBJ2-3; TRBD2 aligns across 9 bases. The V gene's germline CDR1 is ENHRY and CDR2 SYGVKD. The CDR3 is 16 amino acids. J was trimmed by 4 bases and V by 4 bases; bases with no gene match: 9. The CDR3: CAISGYSGRGADTQYF. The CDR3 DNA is TGTGCCATCAGTGGCTATAGCGGGAGAGGGGCAGATACGCAGTATTTT.

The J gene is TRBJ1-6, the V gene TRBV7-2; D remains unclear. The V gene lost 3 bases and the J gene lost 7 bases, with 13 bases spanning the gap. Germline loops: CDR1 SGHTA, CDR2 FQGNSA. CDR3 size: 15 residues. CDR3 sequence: CASSFASSGNSPLHF. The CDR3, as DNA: TGTGCCAGCAGCTTTGCGTCGTCAGGAAATTCACCCCTCCACTTT. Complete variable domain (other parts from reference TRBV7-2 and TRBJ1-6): GAGVSQSPSNKVTEKGKDVELRCDPISGHTALYWYRQSLGQGLEFLIYFQGNSAPDKSGLPSDRFSAERTGGSVSTLTIQRTQQEDSAVYLCASSFASSGNSPLHFGNGTRLTVT.

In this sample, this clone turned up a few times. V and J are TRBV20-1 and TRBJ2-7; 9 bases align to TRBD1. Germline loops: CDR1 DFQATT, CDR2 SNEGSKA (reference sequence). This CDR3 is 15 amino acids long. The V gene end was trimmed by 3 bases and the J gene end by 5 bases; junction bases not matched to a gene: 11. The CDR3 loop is CSASEAGTGKHEQYF. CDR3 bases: TGCAGTGCTAGTGAGGCCGGGACAGGGAAACACGAGCAGTACTTC.

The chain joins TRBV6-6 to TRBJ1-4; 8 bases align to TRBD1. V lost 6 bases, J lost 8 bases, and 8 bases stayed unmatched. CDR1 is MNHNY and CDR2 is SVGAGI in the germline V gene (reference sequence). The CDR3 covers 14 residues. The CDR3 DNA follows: TGTGCCAGCAGCTCAGACAGGGGTCAAGAAAAACTGTTTTTT. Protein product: CASSSDRGQEKLFF.

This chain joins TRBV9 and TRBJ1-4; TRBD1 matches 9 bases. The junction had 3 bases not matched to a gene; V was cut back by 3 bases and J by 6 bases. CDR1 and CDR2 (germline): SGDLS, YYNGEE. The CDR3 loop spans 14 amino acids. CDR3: CASSETGGHEKLFF. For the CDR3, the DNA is TGTGCCAGCAGCGAGACAGGGGGGCATGAAAAACTGTTTTTT.